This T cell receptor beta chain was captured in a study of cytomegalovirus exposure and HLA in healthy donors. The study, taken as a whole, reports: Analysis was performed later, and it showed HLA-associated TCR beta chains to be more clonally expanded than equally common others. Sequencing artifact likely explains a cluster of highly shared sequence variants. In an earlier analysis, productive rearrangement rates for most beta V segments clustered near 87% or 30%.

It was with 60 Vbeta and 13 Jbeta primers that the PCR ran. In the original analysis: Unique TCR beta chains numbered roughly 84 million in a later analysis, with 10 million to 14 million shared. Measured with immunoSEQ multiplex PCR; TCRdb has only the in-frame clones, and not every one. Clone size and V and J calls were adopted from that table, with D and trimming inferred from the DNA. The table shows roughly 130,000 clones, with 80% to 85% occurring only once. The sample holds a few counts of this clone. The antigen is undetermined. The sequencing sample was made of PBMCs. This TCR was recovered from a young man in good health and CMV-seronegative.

The DNA for the CDR3 is TGCGCCAGCAGCAGGGGACAGGGCGGTTCTAATGAAAAACTGTTTTTT. It translates to CASSRGQGGSNEKLFF. This chain uses TRBV5-1 with TRBJ1-4; 9 bases are shared with TRBD1. The trim removed 4 bases at V and 3 bases at J, leaving 7 bases unmatched. This CDR3 comprises 16 residues. Germline V gene sequence: CDR1 SGHRS, CDR2 YFSETQ. Looking up the rest from reference TRBV5-1 and TRBJ1-4 gives the full variable domain: KAGVTQTPRYLIKTRGQQVTLSCSPISGHRSVSWYQQTPGQGLQFLFEYFSETQRNKGNFPGRFSGRQFSNSRSEMNVSTLELGDSALYLCASSRGQGGSNEKLFFGSGTQLSVL.